This TCR beta chain is drawn from a study of identical twins. TCRdb re-called the 5' RACE reads with MiXCR, one entry per CDR3 protein. The table lists about 890,000 distinct CDR3 sequences, roughly 12% of them singletons. The junction had 7 bases not matched to a gene; V was cut back by 6 bases and J by 2 bases. CDR1 and CDR2 (germline): WSHSY, SAAADI. The CDR3 is 16 amino acids. The sample also formed part of further work on yellow fever vaccine responses in identical twins.

The TCR comes from a woman under 30 in good health. The J gene is TRBJ2-3, the V gene TRBV10-2, with 11 bases identical to TRBD2. Sequenced input: PBMCs. The CDR3 bases are TGCGCCAGCAGGGCGGGACTAGCGGTCGACACAGATACGCAGTATTTT. Its translation is CASRAGLAVDTDTQYF.